The 9 T cell receptor beta chains listed next were all sequenced from one sample in a study of blood T cell repertoires in COVID-19. Generated by immunoSEQ multiplex PCR, the TCRdb table keeps only in-frame clones and is missing some. The data contain about 150,000 clones, approximately 92% of them singletons. Sequences were obtained from peripheral blood. These receptors came from a woman aged 40 to 55 with acute or convalescent COVID-19.

The V gene is TRBV27, the J gene TRBJ2-7; D gene uncertain. Between the trimmed V and J ends, which lost 7 bases and 0 bases, there was a span of 16 bases. The CDR3 contains 15 residues. CDR1 and CDR2 from the germline V gene are MNHEY and SMNVEV (reference sequence). The CDR3: CASTSRLTSSYEQYF. The CDR3 region has the DNA TGTGCCAGCACCTCCCGACTTACGAGCTCCTACGAGCAGTACTTC.

In its sample, this clone is medium-sized. This sequence joins TRBV19 and TRBJ2-1; 14 nucleotides agree with TRBD2. V trimming: 6 bases; J trimming: 8 bases; junction bases outside the gene matches: 6. Germline CDR1 and CDR2: LNHDA and SQIVND (reference sequence). There are 15 residues in the CDR3. The CDR3 sequence: CASRLGTSGSDEQFF. In DNA form, the CDR3 reads TGTGCCAGTAGGCTTGGGACTAGCGGGAGTGATGAGCAGTTCTTC.

The CDR3 DNA reads as TGTGCCAGCAGCGCACAGGGGGCCCTTAATGGGGAGACCCAGTACTTC. It specifies CASSAQGALNGETQYF. The V gene is TRBV9, the J gene TRBJ2-5; 9 bases are shared with TRBD1. Trimming took 3 bases from V and 5 from J; bases not matched to a gene: 11. CDR1 and CDR2 from the germline V gene are SGDLS and YYNGEE. This CDR3 comprises 16 residues.

This chain links TRBV18 with TRBJ2-7; TRBD1 matches 8 bases. Trimming removed 3 bases from V and 6 bases from J; junction bases left unmatched: 7. This CDR3 has 14 residues. CDR1 KGHSH and CDR2 LQKENI come from the germline V gene. The CDR3 protein is CASSPKTGAGEQYF. DNA of the CDR3: TGTGCCAGCTCACCCAAGACAGGGGCTGGCGAGCAGTACTTC.

This chain uses TRBV21-1 with TRBJ2-7; no check of the table's D call, TRBD1, against the DNA was made. TRBV21-1 is a pseudogene. The CDR3 consists of 18 residues. CDR3 nucleotide sequence: TGTGCCAGCAGCAACAGGACAGGGGGGCCCAAGAATTCCTACGAGCAGTACTTC. It is translated as CASSNRTGGPKNSYEQYF.

This clone was recorded a few times. The V and J genes are TRBV3-1 (or the pseudogene TRBV3-2) and TRBJ2-3; 7 nucleotides match TRBD2. V lost 4 bases and J lost 2; bases outside the gene matches: 12. This CDR3 contains 17 residues. Germline lookup yields CDR1 LGHDT and CDR2 YNNKEL (reference sequence). The CDR3: CASSRPTASGYTDTQYF. DNA for the CDR3: TGTGCCAGCAGCCGCCCAACGGCTAGCGGATACACAGATACGCAGTATTTT.

Written as DNA, the CDR3 is TGTGCCAGCAGTTCGCCCCAGTTCGGCCTTCGAGGTGGCTACACCTTC. This encodes CASSSPQFGLRGGYTF. The genes are TRBV27 and TRBJ1-2, with D unresolved. The CDR3 is made up of 16 amino acids. The V and J ends lost 4 bases and 7 bases respectively, with 22 bases between them. CDR1 and CDR2 from the germline V gene are MNHEY and SMNVEV (reference sequence).

This clone showed up just a few times. An end of the junction differs from the germline gene, which may be a read error. The rearrangement links TRBV6-6 to TRBJ2-1, with D possibly matching TRBD1 (6 bases). CDR3 length: 12 amino acids. The germline V gene encodes CDR1 MNHNY and CDR2 SVGAGI (reference sequence). CDR3 amino acids: CASSFEQGRWVF. The CDR3 coding sequence is TGTGCCAGCAGTTTCGAGCAGGGGAGATGGGTCTTC.

The chain links TRBV5-6 to TRBJ2-3; tentatively, D is TRBD2 (6 bases). V was shortened by 9 bases and J by 6 bases, with 11 bases between the two germline ends. The CDR3 contains 11 residues. Germline assignment: CDR1 SGHDT and CDR2 YYEEEE. As DNA, the CDR3 is TGTGCCACGGGGGTCGCCGATACGCAGTATTTT. It codes for CATGVADTQYF.